Presented here are 30 T cell receptor beta chains from one specimen sequenced in a study of metastatic and nonmetastatic thyroid tumors. TCRdb re-called the PCR reads via MiXCR. The sample contains about 20,000 clones, around 15% of which appear only once. Every patient was untreated before thyroid surgery. The specimen sequenced was tumor tissue. The source is a female donor with papillary thyroid cancer or a benign thyroid nodule (not recorded which). Some clones in this sample may be carry-over from other donors' samples.

V usage is TRBV5-4 and J usage is TRBJ2-7, with 8 bases identical to TRBD1. CDR1 is SGHNT, CDR2 YYREEE, per germline (reference sequence). CDR3 size: 13 residues. The V segment lost 5 bases and the J segment 5 bases; nucleotides outside the gene matches: 6. The CDR3 nucleotides are TGTGCCAGCAGAAGGACAGGGTCGCACGAGCAGTACTTC. Translating it yields CASRRTGSHEQYF.

This chain uses TRBV5-1 with TRBJ2-1, with 7 bases identical to TRBD2. The CDR3 is 18 residues long. CDR1 SGHRS and CDR2 YFSETQ come from the germline V gene. V lost 1 base, J lost 15 bases, and 25 bases stayed unmatched. CDR3 in amino acids: CASSLSSSGRLTSIFRFF. The CDR3 DNA is TGCGCCAGCAGCTTGAGTTCTAGCGGTAGGCTTACCTCGATTTTCAGGTTCTTC.

By share, this clone ranks as medium-sized. The chain joins TRBV6-1 to TRBJ2-7; TRBD1 matches at 7 bases. CDR1 is MNHNS, CDR2 SASEGT, per germline. The V segment lost 5 bases and the J segment 5 bases; nucleotides outside the gene matches: 9. The CDR3 is made up of 14 amino acids. The chain's CDR3 is CASSPTDRPDEQYF. The CDR3 DNA sequence: TGTGCCAGCAGTCCCACGGACAGGCCCGACGAGCAGTACTTC.

This clone was seen many times. The chain uses TRBV5-1 and TRBJ2-1; TRBD2 aligns across 7 bases. From germline, CDR1 is SGHRS and CDR2 YFSETQ. The CDR3 runs to 15 residues. V gave up 4 bases and J gave up 9 bases; unmatched junction bases: 13. The DNA of the CDR3 is TGCGCCAGCAGCGTGGGGGGTACTAGCGTGGCTGAGCAGTTCTTC. This encodes CASSVGGTSVAEQFF.

The CDR3 region is CASSLAFNQPQHF. The CDR3 nucleotides are TGCGCCAGCAGCTTGGCGTTCAATCAGCCCCAGCATTTT. The V gene is TRBV5-1, the J gene TRBJ1-5; D remains ambiguous. The V gene's germline CDR1 is SGHRS and CDR2 YFSETQ. This CDR3 comprises 13 residues. V lost 0 bases to trimming and J lost 3 bases, with 4 bases between them.

This clone was detected many times. CDR3 protein: CASSYSYRTYGYTF. The CDR3 bases are TGTGCCAGCAGTTACTCCTACCGGACCTACGGCTACACCTTC. The genes are TRBV6-5 and TRBJ1-2; unclear D gene. This CDR3 region has 14 residues. The germline V gene encodes CDR1 MNHEY and CDR2 SVGAGI. Between the trimmed V and J ends, which lost 0 bases and 8 bases, there was a span of 13 bases.

This clone has a count of ten or more. CDR3 DNA sequence: TGTGCCTGGTTCGGACCTCCCCTCCACTTT. Protein: CAWFGPPLHF. The chain combines TRBV30 with TRBJ1-6, with no clear D. Germline CDR1 is GTSNPN and CDR2 is SVGIG (reference sequence). Trimming shortened V by 5 bases and J by 13 bases, and 9 bases separated the two germline ends. CDR3 length: 10 amino acids.

This sequence joins TRBV5-1 and TRBJ2-5, with TRBD2 as a possible D gene (6 bases). V was shortened by 7 bases and J by 4 bases, with 20 bases between the two germline ends. The CDR3 length is 15 residues. Germline values: CDR1 SGHRS, CDR2 YFSETQ. The CDR3 coding sequence is TGCGCCAGCCGAGGTGGGGCGGGGTCAAGAGAGACCCAGTACTTC. Its protein product is CASRGGAGSRETQYF.

A word on this clone: A much more abundant neighbour one base away suggests this may be a read error. The chain joins TRBV7-9 to TRBJ1-1; D perhaps matches TRBD1 (5 bases). The CDR3 loop spans 13 amino acids. Germline-derived CDR1 and CDR2 are SEHNR and FQNEAQ (reference sequence). The CDR3, as DNA: TGTGCCAGCAGCTTATTTCAGGGCACTGAATCTTTCTTT. Protein: CASSLFQGTESFF. Complete variable domain (other parts from reference TRBV7-9 and TRBJ1-1): DTGVSQNPRHKITKRGQNVTFRCDPISEHNRLYWYRQTLGQGPEFLTYFQNEAQLEKSRLLSDRFSAERPKGSFSTLEIQRTEQGDSAMYLCASSLFQGTESFFGQGTRLTVV.

As regards this clone: One base away lies a much larger clone, so this may be a sequencing read error. The rearrangement uses TRBV20-1 and TRBJ2-1; TRBD2 agrees at 7 bases. Germline V gene data show CDR1 as DFQATT and CDR2 as SNEGSKA (reference sequence). This CDR3 is built from 15 residues. V was pared by 1 base and J by 8 bases, with 11 bases of the junction left unmatched. CDR3 in amino acids: CSARVLREVGDEQFF. CDR3 nucleotides: TGCAGTGCTAGAGTGCTACGGGAGGTAGGTGATGAGCAGTTCTTC.

This clone was counted at least ten times. This rearrangement joins TRBV6-1 to TRBJ1-1; D is undetermined. Germline V gene sequence: CDR1 MNHNS, CDR2 SASEGT. The CDR3 sequence is 12 residues long. V was shortened by 5 bases and J by 0 bases, with 4 bases between the two germline ends. CDR3 DNA: TGTGCCAGCAGTATAGTGAACACTGAAGCTTTCTTT. It yields the protein CASSIVNTEAFF.

The sample holds many counts of this clone. The same CDR3 can be traced to other DNA sequences in this sample. V is TRBV7-3 and J is TRBJ2-5, with D possibly being TRBD2 (5 bases). V was shortened by 2 bases and J by 4 bases, with 8 bases between the two germline ends. The length of the CDR3 is 13 residues. From germline, CDR1 is SGHTA and CDR2 FQGTGA. The chain's CDR3 is CASSLGSIETQYF. CDR3 bases: TGTGCCAGCAGCTTAGGGAGTATAGAGACCCAGTACTTC.

This clone was observed many times. This rearrangement joins TRBV27 to TRBJ1-2; no clear D. This CDR3 has 13 residues. V was cut by 6 bases and J by 7 bases, with 15 bases left in between. Per the germline V gene, CDR1 is MNHEY and CDR2 is SMNVEV (reference sequence). CDR3 nucleotides: TGTGCCAGCAGCACAATCCCTTGGCGTGGCTACACCTTC. Translation: CASSTIPWRGYTF.

Turning to this clone: An end of the junction does not agree with germline; a read error may underlie this. This rearrangement joins TRBV27 to TRBJ1-1, with D perhaps TRBD1 (5 bases). This CDR3 spans 11 amino acids. Germline CDR1 and CDR2: MNHEY and SMNVEV (reference sequence). The CDR3 DNA is TGTGCCATCTTAATGGGGGTTGAATCTTTCTTT. This sequence encodes CAILMGVESFF.

For this clone: A read error may account for a junction end that differs from germline. The chain carries TRBV28 and TRBJ1-2; D may be TRBD1 (5 bases). The germline CDR1 and CDR2 sequences are MDHEN and SYDVKM. This CDR3 region has 15 residues. The CDR3 sequence: CASITGGAPNHGYTF. CDR3 sequence (DNA): TGTGCCAGCATCACGGGAGGGGCCCCTAACCATGGCTACACCTTC.

This clone was picked up many times. This rearrangement joins TRBV6-2 or TRBV6-3 to TRBJ1-2; possible D gene TRBD1, 6 bases. The CDR3 covers 13 residues. The V end lost 6 bases, the J end lost 8 bases, and 16 bases lay between the germline ends. Looked up from germline, CDR1 is MNHEY and CDR2 is SVGEGT. Here the CDR3 DNA reads TGTGCCAGCAGGGATACAGGGAGAGACGGCTACACCTTC. As protein: CASRDTGRDGYTF.

In this sample, this clone turned up many times. The rearrangement uses TRBV6-2 or TRBV6-3 and TRBJ1-2, with D possibly matching TRBD1 (5 bases). V gave up 5 bases and J gave up 2 bases, with 15 bases separating them. This CDR3 contains 15 residues. From germline, CDR1 is MNHEY and CDR2 SVGEGT. The CDR3 DNA follows: TGTGCCAGCAGTAGAGGGGCCCTGGGAAACTATGGCTACACCTTC. The encoded protein is CASSRGALGNYGYTF.

Ten or more counts support this clone. CDR3 sequence (DNA): TGTGCCAGCAGCCAAGATTCGGCACAGGGGGGATTGTGGAACACTGAAGCTTTCTTT. Amino acids: CASSQDSAQGGLWNTEAFF. The rearrangement joins TRBV4-2 to TRBJ1-1; 8 positions agree with TRBD1. The CDR3 sequence is 19 residues long. The germline CDR1 and CDR2 sequences are LGHNA and YNFKEQ. Trimming cost V 0 bases and J 1 base; bases outside gene matches: 13.

In regard to this clone: A read error may explain this, as a much larger clone is one base away. At the DNA level, this CDR3 is encoded by other sequences in the same sample as well. The chain joins TRBV3-1 to TRBJ2-5; D gene uncertain. Germline values: CDR1 LGHDT, CDR2 YNNKEL (reference sequence). CDR3 length: 11 residues. V shed 8 bases and J shed 5 bases, with 9 bases lying between them. The CDR3 reads CASLGRETQYF. The CDR3 DNA sequence: TGTGCCAGCCTGGGCCGTGAGACCCAGTACTTC.

By proportion, this clone is medium-sized. The rearrangement links TRBV25-1 to TRBJ2-7; D is unresolved. Germline V gives CDR1 MGHDK, CDR2 SYGVNS. The CDR3 runs 14 residues. V shed 5 bases and J shed 7 bases, with 18 bases lying between them. The CDR3 nucleotides are TGTGCCAGCAGTAAGTCCCAAGGTCTAGGTGAGCAGTACTTC. It encodes CASSKSQGLGEQYF.

This clone showed up just a few times. A much larger clone sits a single nucleotide away, making a read error possible. This CDR3 is CASIPGLAGYRETQYF. As DNA, the CDR3 is TGTGCCAGCATCCCGGGACTAGCGGGATATAGAGAGACCCAGTACTTC. The rearrangement joins TRBV3-1 to TRBJ2-5, with 13 positions matching TRBD2. V shed 7 bases and J 4 bases; nucleotides not matched to a gene: 9. This CDR3 has 16 amino acids. Per the germline V gene, CDR1 is LGHDT and CDR2 is YNNKEL (reference sequence).

The sample holds many counts of this clone. This chain joins TRBV6-1 and TRBJ2-2; 11 bases are shared with TRBD1. The CDR3 covers 15 residues. The germline gives CDR1 MNHNS, CDR2 SASEGT. With V trimmed by 8 bases and J by 7 bases, 9 bases remained unmatched. The CDR3 here is CASLPWTGGIGELFF. The CDR3 coding sequence is TGTGCCAGCCTTCCCTGGACAGGGGGCATCGGGGAGCTGTTTTTT.

In its sample, this clone was seen many times. The chain has TRBV19 and TRBJ1-6; 8 nucleotides agree with TRBD1. From germline, CDR1 is LNHDA and CDR2 SQIVND (reference sequence). The V gene end was trimmed by 6 bases and the J gene end by 6 bases; junction bases not matched to a gene: 7. CDR3 size: 15 residues. The CDR3 DNA reads TGTGCCAGTAGGACAGGGGATCGGAGTAATTCACCCCTCCACTTT. The encoded protein is CASRTGDRSNSPLHF.

This clone was observed many times. The chain is built from TRBV12-5 and TRBJ1-1; 7 bases map to TRBD1. The CDR3 consists of 17 residues. CDR1 is LGHNT and CDR2 is FRNRAP in the germline V gene. Trimming removed 1 base from V and 0 bases from J; junction bases left unmatched: 8. CDR3 in amino acids: CASGLGQGGKMNTEAFF. The DNA for the CDR3 is TGTGCTAGTGGTTTGGGACAGGGTGGTAAAATGAACACTGAAGCTTTCTTT.

This clone occurred a few times. This chain links TRBV12-3 or TRBV12-4 with TRBJ2-1; 9 bases match TRBD1. The CDR3 has 11 residues. V lost 4 bases to trimming and J lost 15 bases; unmatched junction nucleotides: 4. CDR3 protein: CASSSGTGWFF. The CDR3 DNA reads TGTGCCAGCAGTTCCGGGACAGGGTGGTTCTTC.

As regards this clone: The germline gene is not matched at one end of the junction; a read error may be the cause. V is TRBV27 and J is TRBJ2-7; tentative D call: TRBD2 (6 bases). CDR3 length equals 13 residues. CDR1 is MNHEY and CDR2 is SMNVEV in the germline V gene (reference sequence). The CDR3 sequence is CASSGTLVYGQYF. CDR3 DNA sequence: TGTGCCAGCAGTGGGACTCTGGTCTACGGGCAGTACTTC.

This clone was seen repeatedly, ten times or more. This chain joins TRBV24-1 and TRBJ2-2; TRBD1 might be the D (5 bases). The V gene's germline CDR1 is KGHDR and CDR2 SFDVKD. The CDR3 totals 15 residues. Trimming shortened V by 0 bases and J by 1 base, and 5 bases separated the two germline ends. The DNA for the CDR3 is TGTGCCACCAGTGATTTGCAGGGGAACACCGGGGAGCTGTTTTTT. Translation: CATSDLQGNTGELFF.

In this sample, this clone turned up many times. The CDR3 loop is CSASLIDHSDEQYF. The CDR3 nucleotides read TGCAGTGCTAGCCTTATCGACCATTCGGACGAGCAGTACTTC. The chain links TRBV20-1 to TRBJ2-7; D ambiguous. The CDR3 contains 14 residues. The V and J ends lost 3 bases and 5 bases respectively, with 17 bases between them. The germline gives CDR1 DFQATT, CDR2 SNEGSKA (reference sequence).

This clone occurred many times. This chain joins TRBV6-1 and TRBJ2-5, with 12 bases matching TRBD1. The trim removed 5 bases at V and 4 bases at J, leaving 2 bases unmatched. The CDR3 runs to 14 residues. Germline-derived CDR1 and CDR2 are MNHNS and SASEGT. CDR3: CASSWDRGLETQYF. In nucleotides, the CDR3 is TGTGCCAGCAGTTGGGACAGGGGGCTAGAGACCCAGTACTTC.

In this sample, this clone turned up many times. The chain has TRBV6-4 and TRBJ2-1; 10 nucleotides match TRBD2. V dropped 4 bases and J dropped 5; count of bases not matched to a gene: 5. The germline V gene encodes CDR1 MRHNA and CDR2 SNTAGT. This CDR3 has 15 residues. CDR3 amino acids: CASSATSGDNNEQFF. DNA for the CDR3: TGTGCCAGCAGTGCAACTAGCGGGGATAACAATGAGCAGTTCTTC.